Each of the 5 T cell receptor beta chains below was sequenced from the same sample in a study of blood T cell repertoires in COVID-19. Method: immunoSEQ multiplex PCR; TCRdb's copy keeps in-frame clones and lacks some. The profile shows some 200,000 clones, 88% of them singletons. Sequenced sample: peripheral blood. These receptors originate from a man aged 18 to 35 with active or convalescent COVID-19.

The gene calls are TRBV28 and TRBJ2-7; TRBD2 aligns across 9 bases. Germline V gene sequence: CDR1 MDHEN, CDR2 SYDVKM. The CDR3 has 15 residues. V trimming: 6 bases; J trimming: 5 bases; junction bases outside the gene matches: 11. The CDR3 bases are TGTGCCAGCAGCCCCTCGAGCGGGAGGTCCAACGAGCAGTACTTC. It translates to CASSPSSGRSNEQYF.

As for this clone: The identical CDR3 is also encoded by other nucleotide sequences in the sample. This chain links TRBV2 with TRBJ1-1, with D possibly TRBD1 on 6 matching bases. Germline V gene data show CDR1 as SNHLY and CDR2 as FYNNEI. This CDR3 spans 15 amino acids. Trimming cost V 5 bases and J 5 bases, with 18 bases left between them. The CDR3 nucleotides read TGTGCCAGCAGTCCAAGGACAGCCGGGGGGACTGAAGCTTTCTTT. Translation: CASSPRTAGGTEAFF.

The CDR3 bases are TGTGCCAGCAGCTTAGACCGATCGGGAGAGCAGTACTTC. This gives the protein CASSLDRSGEQYF. The chain combines TRBV7-9 with TRBJ2-7; possibly TRBD2 for D (5 bases). Germline CDR1 and CDR2: SEHNR and FQNEAQ (reference sequence). V shed 1 base and J shed 7 bases, with 11 bases lying between them. The CDR3 has 13 residues.

The gene calls are TRBV27 and TRBJ1-1; no definite D call. V lost 6 bases to trimming and J lost 1 base, with 15 bases between them. The CDR3 runs 15 residues. Germline values: CDR1 MNHEY, CDR2 SMNVEV (reference sequence). CDR3 protein: CASRQDRGKNTEAFF. The CDR3 nucleotides read TGTGCCAGCAGGCAGGACCGGGGAAAGAACACTGAAGCTTTCTTT.

The chain couples TRBV5-4 to TRBJ1-3; D gene ambiguous. Trimming took 7 bases from V and 3 from J, leaving 11 bases between them. The CDR3 sequence is 13 residues long. CDR1 and CDR2 (germline): SGHNT, YYREEE (reference sequence). Here the CDR3 reads CASGSWGGNTIYF. CDR3 sequence (DNA): TGTGCCAGCGGGAGTTGGGGTGGAAACACCATATATTTT.